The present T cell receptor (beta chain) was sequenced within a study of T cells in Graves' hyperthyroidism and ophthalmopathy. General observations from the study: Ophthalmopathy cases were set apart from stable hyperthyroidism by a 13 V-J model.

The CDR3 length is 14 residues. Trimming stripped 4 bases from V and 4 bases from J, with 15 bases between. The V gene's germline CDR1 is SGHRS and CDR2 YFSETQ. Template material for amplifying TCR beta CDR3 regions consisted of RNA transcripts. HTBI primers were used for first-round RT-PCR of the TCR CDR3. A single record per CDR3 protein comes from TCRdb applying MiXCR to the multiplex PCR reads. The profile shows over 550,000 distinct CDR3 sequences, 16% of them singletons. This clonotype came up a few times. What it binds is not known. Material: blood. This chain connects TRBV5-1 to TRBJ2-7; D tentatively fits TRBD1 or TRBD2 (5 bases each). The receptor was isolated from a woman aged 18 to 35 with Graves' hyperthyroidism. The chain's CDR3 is CASSLEGTRYEQYF. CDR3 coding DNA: TGCGCCAGCAGCCTCGAGGGGACCCGTTACGAGCAGTACTTC.